This T cell receptor beta chain was recorded in a study of cytomegalovirus exposure and HLA in healthy donors. About the research overall: Both the 120 or so validation repertoires and the 600 to 750 first-cohort repertoires used the same platform, as reported by a later analysis. Study-level findings and limits: Subsequent analysis showed first-cohort TCR clusters tending to co-occur in more than 90 validation repertoires.

V lost 5 bases and J lost 4; bases outside the gene matches: 6. CDR3 size: 15 residues. Germline CDR1 PRHDT, CDR2 FYEKMQ (reference sequence). The donors belonged to the approximately 120-subject validation cohort, separate from the 666-subject first cohort. This table comes from immunoSEQ multiplex PCR, and its TCRdb copy is limited to in-frame clones, with some not included. Counted here are some 290,000 clones, nearly 90% occurring once; the ten biggest clones make up around 0.96%. To note about this clone: Antigen: not known.

Sequencing was performed on PBMCs. V and J are TRBV13 and TRBJ2-3; TRBD1 agrees at 10 bases. The source of this sequence is a man aged 25 to 40 in good health and CMV-seronegative. This chain's CDR3 is CASSHPGQGPDTQYF. CDR3 nucleotides: TGTGCCAGCAGCCACCCGGGACAGGGGCCAGATACGCAGTATTTT.